Below are 28 T cell receptor beta chains sequenced from a single sample in a study of shared clonotypes between healthy human individuals. Some clones are missing from TCRdb's copy, which holds only in-frame ones; the method was immunoSEQ multiplex PCR. The table records 2 million to 3 million clones, approximately 93% of them present only once. Sequencing was performed on naive CD4+ T cells from PBMCs. Described subset: CD45RA+ positively selected. These receptors originate from a man aged 18-30 years in good health. Some clones in this sample may be carry-over from other donors' samples.

This clone was counted a single time. V and J are TRBV19 and TRBJ2-7, with a weak D call TRBD1 (5 bases). The CDR3 has 15 residues. The germline CDR1 and CDR2 sequences are LNHDA and SQIVND (reference sequence). V was trimmed by 9 bases and J by 5 bases, leaving 23 bases between them. CDR3 DNA: TGTGCCAGGCACTCTACAGGTAAGGTGGGGCACGAGCAGTACTTC. Its translation is CARHSTGKVGHEQYF.

Notes on this clone: Other DNA sequences in the same sample also yield this CDR3. V and J are TRBV7-7 and TRBJ2-1; TRBD2 aligns across 7 bases. CDR3 length: 15 amino acids. V gave up 1 base and J gave up 4 bases; unmatched junction bases: 4. The germline V gene has CDR1 SSHAT and CDR2 FNYEAQ (reference sequence). CDR3 nucleotide sequence: TGTGCCAGCAGCTTAGGGCTAGCGGAGTACAATGAGCAGTTCTTC. Translated: CASSLGLAEYNEQFF.

This chain connects TRBV6-7 to TRBJ2-1, with TRBD2 identical over 9 bases. TRBV6-7 is an open reading frame whose function is uncertain. J was trimmed by 7 bases and V by 2 bases; bases with no gene match: 12. The CDR3 extends over 17 amino acids. CDR3 sequence: CASSYPRPSGRLNEQFF. The CDR3 region has the DNA TGTGCCAGCAGTTACCCGCGGCCCAGCGGGAGGCTGAATGAGCAGTTCTTC.

Points on this clone: Other DNA sequences within the sample encode an identical CDR3. V is TRBV18 and J is TRBJ2-3; D is possibly TRBD1 (7 bases). Trimming cost V 3 bases and J 1 base, with 14 bases left between them. The CDR3 consists of 16 residues. Germline CDR1 KGHSH, CDR2 LQKENI. For the CDR3, the DNA is TGTGCCAGCTCACCGAGACAGGGAGGCGGCACAGATACGCAGTATTTT. It translates to CASSPRQGGGTDTQYF.

The V call is TRBV6-5, the J call TRBJ1-1; D perhaps matches TRBD1 (6 bases). The CDR3 loop spans 15 amino acids. In germline, CDR1 is MNHEY, CDR2 SVGAGI. Deletions cut 5 bases from V and 0 bases from J, with 13 bases between. The CDR3 nucleotides read TGTGCCAGCAGTCCCCAGGGACAATTGAACACTGAAGCTTTCTTT. Translated, it gives CASSPQGQLNTEAFF.

The chain carries TRBV5-1 and TRBJ1-2, with D maybe TRBD1 (5 bases). CDR3 length: 15 residues. Germline V gene sequence: CDR1 SGHRS, CDR2 YFSETQ. V lost 1 base and J lost 0, with 10 bases in between. This CDR3 reads CASSLFRGANYGYTF. CDR3 nucleotides: TGCGCCAGCAGCTTGTTTCGGGGGGCTAACTATGGCTACACCTTC.

This clone is a singleton in its sample. The chain couples TRBV29-1 to TRBJ1-2, with 12 bases matching TRBD1. CDR3 length equals 13 residues. The ends lost 7 bases at V and 7 bases at J; junction bases unmatched: 7. Germline CDR1 reads SQVTM; CDR2 reads ANQGSEA. CDR3 sequence: CSAPGQGATGYTF. The CDR3 nucleotides are TGCAGCGCTCCGGGACAGGGGGCGACTGGCTACACCTTC.

V usage is TRBV7-3 and J usage is TRBJ1-2, with 7 nucleotides matching TRBD1. The CDR3 covers 12 residues. V shed 5 bases and J 9 bases; nucleotides not matched to a gene: 6. Germline values: CDR1 SGHTA, CDR2 FQGTGA. In DNA form, the CDR3 reads TGTGCCAGCAGCCCTGGACAGGCGCGCTACACCTTC. Encoded protein: CASSPGQARYTF.

The chain has TRBV10-3 and TRBJ2-5; 13 bases match TRBD2. This CDR3 contains 15 residues. CDR1 and CDR2 (germline): ENHRY, SYGVKD. The junction had 3 bases not matched to a gene; V was cut back by 6 bases and J by 2 bases. DNA of the CDR3: TGTGCCATCAGAGGACTAGCGGGAGATCAAGAGACCCAGTACTTC. As protein: CAIRGLAGDQETQYF.

DNA of the CDR3: TGCGCCAGCAGTCCGGGACAGGGAAACGGGGACGAGCAGTACTTC. This encodes CASSPGQGNGDEQYF. The chain uses TRBV5-1 and TRBJ2-7; 9 positions match TRBD1. With V trimmed by 5 bases and J by 5 bases, 11 bases remained unmatched. Germline CDR1 is SGHRS and CDR2 is YFSETQ. CDR3 length equals 15 residues.

This sequence joins TRBV27 and TRBJ2-1; 14 bases are a match to TRBD2. Germline V gene data show CDR1 as MNHEY and CDR2 as SMNVEV (reference sequence). The CDR3 is 15 amino acids. The V gene end was trimmed by 5 bases and the J gene end by 6 bases; junction bases not matched to a gene: 3. This CDR3 is CASSKTSGRGNEQFF. In DNA form, the CDR3 reads TGTGCCAGCAGTAAGACTAGCGGGAGGGGCAATGAGCAGTTCTTC.

J is TRBJ1-2 and V is TRBV10-2; 7 bases map to TRBD1. CDR1 is WSHSY, CDR2 SAAADI, per germline. There are 12 residues in the CDR3. The V segment lost 5 bases and the J segment 7 bases; nucleotides outside the gene matches: 4. CDR3 nucleotide sequence: TGCGCCAGCAGTACAGGGGTACGTGGCTACACCTTC. Encoded protein: CASSTGVRGYTF.

This sequence joins TRBV28 and TRBJ2-4; TRBD2 matches 8 bases. The J segment lost 1 base and the V segment lost 5 bases, leaving 7 bases of the junction unmatched. Germline assignment: CDR1 MDHEN and CDR2 SYDVKM. The CDR3 totals 16 residues. The CDR3 DNA reads as TGTGCCAGCAGTCCTGCGGGAGGTGGGGCCAAAAACATTCAGTACTTC. Its protein product is CASSPAGGGAKNIQYF.

Worth noting for this clone: Other nucleotide sequences from this sample produce the same CDR3. The chain joins TRBV9 to TRBJ2-3; possible D gene TRBD2, 6 bases. The CDR3 has 14 residues. The V and J ends lost 1 base and 4 bases respectively, with 10 bases between them. Germline V lookup: CDR1 SGDLS, CDR2 YYNGEE. CDR3 region: CASSVRDSADTQYF. Here the CDR3 DNA reads TGTGCCAGCAGCGTAAGGGACTCCGCAGATACGCAGTATTTT.

To note about this clone: Because it lacks the conserved phenylalanine or tryptophan at the end, this CDR3 is likely a read error. It is unclear where the CDR3 begins or ends on the DNA, so no DNA is shown, and the CDR3 is as TCRdb lists it. V is TRBV10-3 and J is TRBJ1-1; TRBD1, the table's D call, was not compared with the DNA. Germline lookup yields CDR1 ENHRY and CDR2 SYGVKD. 12 amino acids form the CDR3, both terminal residues included. CDR3 sequence: CAISEGDSLPTV.

The rearrangement links TRBV4-3 to TRBJ2-3; 15 bases align to TRBD2. The CDR3 runs to 17 residues. Unmatched junction bases numbered 3, after V lost 4 bases and J lost 1 base. Germline CDR1 LGHNA, CDR2 YSLEER. CDR3 DNA sequence: TGCGCCAGCAGCCCAAGGACTAGCGGGAGGGGCACAGATACGCAGTATTTT. It translates to CASSPRTSGRGTDTQYF.

The chain links TRBV28 to TRBJ2-5; possibly TRBD1 for D (5 bases). This CDR3 has 13 residues. Trimming shortened V by 3 bases and J by 9 bases, and 14 bases separated the two germline ends. Germline loops: CDR1 MDHEN, CDR2 SYDVKM. CDR3 bases: TGTGCCAGCAGTTTGCCGGCGGAAGGGGCCCAGTACTTC. It encodes CASSLPAEGAQYF.

V and J are TRBV7-2 and TRBJ2-1, with 9 nucleotides matching TRBD2. Germline CDR1 is SGHTA and CDR2 is FQGNSA. After removal of 5 bases from V and 6 bases from J, the junction contained 11 bases not matched to a gene. The CDR3 sequence is 16 residues long. This CDR3 reads CASSPAGVAGVNEQFF. Written as DNA, the CDR3 is TGTGCCAGCAGCCCAGCGGGGGTAGCGGGAGTCAATGAGCAGTTCTTC. Looking up the rest from reference TRBV7-2 and TRBJ2-1 gives the full variable domain: GAGVSQSPSNKVTEKGKDVELRCDPISGHTALYWYRQSLGQGLEFLIYFQGNSAPDKSGLPSDRFSAERTGGSVSTLTIQRTQQEDSAVYLCASSPAGVAGVNEQFFGPGTRLTVL.

This clone was detected once. This rearrangement joins TRBV2 to TRBJ1-4; D gene uncertain. Germline values: CDR1 SNHLY, CDR2 FYNNEI. V lost 6 bases and J 0 bases, leaving 8 bases between the germline ends. The CDR3 is 14 residues long. The CDR3 coding sequence is TGTGCCAGCAGCCTCAGTTCAACTAATGAAAAACTGTTTTTT. Its translation is CASSLSSTNEKLFF.

The CDR3 DNA is TGTGCCAGCAGCGTAGCTACAGGGATGCCCCAGCATTTT. Amino acid sequence: CASSVATGMPQHF. The chain recombines TRBV9 with TRBJ1-5; tentative D call: TRBD1 (6 bases). Trimming stripped 0 bases from V and 9 bases from J, with 10 bases between. The CDR3 extends over 13 amino acids. Germline CDR1 is SGDLS and CDR2 is YYNGEE.

The rearrangement joins TRBV6-1 to TRBJ1-5; 7 bases line up with TRBD1. V was clipped by 4 bases and J by 6 bases; unmatched bases: 9. This CDR3 spans 15 amino acids. In germline, CDR1 is MNHNS, CDR2 SASEGT. The CDR3 region has the DNA TGTGCCAGCAGTGTATCAGGGGGTGGAGGTCAGCCCCAGCATTTT. This encodes CASSVSGGGGQPQHF.

About this clone: This sample also contains other DNA sequences that code for the same CDR3. J is TRBJ2-1 and V is TRBV7-9; D is unclear. V was pared by 6 bases and J by 1 base, with 4 bases between. The CDR3 loop spans 12 amino acids. Germline loops: CDR1 SEHNR, CDR2 FQNEAQ (reference sequence). Here the CDR3 DNA reads TGTGCCAGCAGGGGTTCCTACAATGAGCAGTTCTTC. It is translated as CASRGSYNEQFF.

A remark on this clone: This specimen includes other DNA sequences encoding the same CDR3. The rearrangement links TRBV5-4 to TRBJ1-1, with a possible D match to TRBD1 (5 bases). The V gene lost 5 bases and the J gene lost 0 bases, with 11 bases spanning the gap. Germline CDR1 reads SGHNT; CDR2 reads YYREEE (reference sequence). This CDR3 region has 14 residues. CDR3 in amino acids: CASSPGGMNTEAFF. In DNA form, the CDR3 reads TGTGCCAGCAGTCCGGGGGGGATGAACACTGAAGCTTTCTTT.

This chain links TRBV28 with TRBJ2-7, with TRBD2 matching over 7 bases. The CDR3 length is 13 residues. Germline V gene lookup returns CDR1 MDHEN and CDR2 SYDVKM. After removal of 5 bases from V and 3 bases from J, the junction contained 4 bases not matched to a gene. CDR3 residues: CASSPSSGYEQYF. Here the CDR3 DNA reads TGTGCCAGCAGTCCGTCTAGCGGCTACGAGCAGTACTTC.

The J gene is TRBJ2-7, the V gene TRBV28; D is unclear. Germline lookup yields CDR1 MDHEN and CDR2 SYDVKM. Trimming took 5 bases from V and 2 from J, leaving 10 bases between them. This CDR3 spans 13 amino acids. The CDR3: CASSRAVTYEQYF. CDR3 bases: TGTGCCAGCAGTCGGGCCGTTACCTACGAGCAGTACTTC.

The chain links TRBV5-1 to TRBJ2-2, with a tentative D call TRBD2 (6 bases). V lost 3 bases to trimming and J lost 6 bases, with 9 bases between them. The CDR3 length is 13 residues. Germline assignment: CDR1 SGHRS and CDR2 YFSETQ. The CDR3 DNA reads TGCGCCAGCAGCTCCGGAGGGCCCGGGGAGCTGTTTTTT. Amino acids: CASSSGGPGELFF.

CDR3 nucleotides: TGTGCCAGCAGCGCCCAGGGGGCGGACTATGGCTACACCTTC. It specifies CASSAQGADYGYTF. The chain employs TRBV11-2 and TRBJ1-2, with 8 bases matching TRBD1. Per germline, CDR1 SGHAT and CDR2 FQNNGV. The CDR3 totals 14 residues. V was clipped by 5 bases and J by 3 bases; unmatched bases: 5.

The rearrangement links TRBV10-3 to TRBJ2-1; TRBD2 matches 13 bases. The trim removed 6 bases at V and 10 bases at J, leaving 6 bases unmatched. The germline CDR1 and CDR2 sequences are ENHRY and SYGVKD. This CDR3 is 14 amino acids long. CDR3 DNA sequence: TGTGCCATCAGGAGGACTAGCGGGAGTTTAGAGCAGTTCTTC. It yields the protein CAIRRTSGSLEQFF.